The 22 T cell receptor beta chains below all came from one sample that was sequenced in a study of identical twins. TCRdb reprocessed the 5' RACE reads via MiXCR and lists one record per CDR3 protein. The sample holds about 240,000 distinct CDR3 sequences; 7% to 8.5% are singletons and the top ten take approximately 5.4%. This same sample was also part of a study on yellow fever vaccine responses in identical twins.

Sequenced material: CD8+ T cells sorted from blood. The source is a woman between 18 and 30 years old in good health.

This clonotype was found many times. The chain couples TRBV28 to TRBJ2-3; TRBD2 matches at 7 bases. The CDR3 sequence is 16 residues long. J was trimmed by 4 bases and V by 4 bases; bases with no gene match: 11. CDR1 and CDR2 (germline): MDHEN, SYDVKM. DNA for the CDR3: TGTGCCAGCAGTTCCCCCCGGGAAGCGGGACCAGATACGCAGTATTTT. Protein: CASSSPREAGPDTQYF.

J is TRBJ1-4 and V is TRBV7-8; TRBD1 matches at 7 bases. Germline V gives CDR1 SGHVS, CDR2 FQNEAQ. The J segment lost 6 bases and the V segment lost 2 bases, leaving 9 bases of the junction unmatched. This CDR3 has 16 amino acids. The CDR3 sequence: CASSLFLGGSDEKLFF. The CDR3 DNA reads as TGTGCCAGCAGCTTATTTTTAGGGGGCTCGGATGAAAAACTGTTTTTT.

This clonotype was counted only a few times. This chain uses TRBV11-2 with TRBJ1-2; 7 bases match TRBD1. Per the germline V gene, CDR1 is SGHAT and CDR2 is FQNNGV. This CDR3 spans 14 amino acids. The V and J ends lost 1 base and 4 bases, in that order; junction bases with no gene match: 3. This chain's CDR3 is CASSLGGTVYGYTF. The CDR3 DNA reads as TGTGCCAGCAGCTTAGGCGGGACAGTCTATGGCTACACCTTC.

This clonotype has at least ten counts. The chain couples TRBV28 to TRBJ2-3; D call uncertain. Trimming shortened V by 5 bases and J by 6 bases, and 6 bases separated the two germline ends. Germline CDR1 and CDR2: MDHEN and SYDVKM. The CDR3 has 11 amino acids. CDR3 nucleotides: TGTGCCAGCAGTCCGAGGGATACGCAGTATTTT. This gives the protein CASSPRDTQYF.

This clonotype was counted at least ten times. This chain links TRBV29-1 with TRBJ2-7; a possible D gene is TRBD1 (7 bases). From germline, CDR1 is SQVTM and CDR2 ANQGSEA. V dropped 1 base and J dropped 0 bases, with 16 bases sitting between them. The CDR3 consists of 16 residues. DNA for the CDR3: TGCAGCGTTGAAGGTCCACCCCAGGGGGGCTCCTACGAGCAGTACTTC. This translates into CSVEGPPQGGSYEQYF.

This clonotype came up a few times. V gene TRBV7-2 combines with J gene TRBJ2-7; 7 bases are shared with TRBD1. After removal of 5 bases from V and 1 base from J, the junction contained 5 bases not matched to a gene. The germline V gene encodes CDR1 SGHTA and CDR2 FQGNSA. The CDR3 length is 14 residues. CDR3 region: CASSPMTGSYEQYF. The CDR3, as DNA: TGTGCCAGCAGCCCTATGACAGGGTCCTACGAGCAGTACTTC.

This clonotype has only one observation. In nucleotides, the CDR3 is TGTGCCAGCAGAGTTGGACTAGCTTATGCAGATACGCAGTATTTT. Translating it yields CASRVGLAYADTQYF. The chain joins TRBV6-2 or TRBV6-3 to TRBJ2-3; 8 nucleotides agree with TRBD2. CDR3 length: 15 amino acids. With V trimmed by 6 bases and J by 4 bases, 9 bases remained unmatched. Germline-derived CDR1 and CDR2 are MNHEY and SVGEGT.

This sequence joins TRBV20-1 and TRBJ2-1; 8 positions match TRBD2. The CDR3 consists of 17 residues. Trimming cost V 1 base and J 2 bases; bases outside gene matches: 10. Per germline, CDR1 DFQATT and CDR2 SNEGSKA (reference sequence). The CDR3 DNA reads as TGCAGTGCTAGAGTGCCGGGGGGGCCCGACCCCTACAATGAGCAGTTCTTC. Translating it yields CSARVPGGPDPYNEQFF.

The V and J genes are TRBV28 and TRBJ1-1, with TRBD1 identical over 8 bases. V lost 9 bases, J lost 8 bases, and 11 bases stayed unmatched. CDR1 and CDR2 (germline): MDHEN, SYDVKM. This CDR3 is 13 amino acids long. CDR3 in DNA: TGTGCCAGTCAGATGGGGGGACAGGAGGAAGCTTTCTTT. Encoded protein: CASQMGGQEEAFF.

The chain employs TRBV3-1 and TRBJ2-3, with unresolved D. CDR1 LGHDT and CDR2 YNNKEL come from the germline V gene (reference sequence). The length of the CDR3 is 15 residues. V was shortened by 0 bases and J by 2 bases, with 9 bases between the two germline ends. CDR3 protein: CASSQDLDPTDTQYF. The CDR3, as DNA: TGTGCCAGCAGCCAAGATTTGGACCCCACAGATACGCAGTATTTT.

This clonotype was recorded at least ten times. The chain is built from TRBV27 and TRBJ2-7; weak D call: TRBD2 (7 bases). Germline V gene sequence: CDR1 MNHEY, CDR2 SMNVEV (reference sequence). V gave up 2 bases and J gave up 5 bases, with 16 bases separating them. This CDR3 has 15 amino acids. The CDR3 DNA reads TGTGCCAGCAGTTTACGAGGGGGGGGTTTCAACGAGCAGTACGTC. Protein product: CASSLRGGGFNEQYV.

This clonotype was seen a handful of times. J is TRBJ1-6 and V is TRBV28; perhaps TRBD1 as D (5 bases). Germline assignment: CDR1 MDHEN and CDR2 SYDVKM. CDR3 length equals 16 residues. V lost 6 bases and J 0 bases, leaving 12 bases between the germline ends. This CDR3 is CASSRGLSSYNSPLHF. As DNA, the CDR3 is TGTGCCAGCAGCCGGGGGTTGAGCTCCTATAATTCACCCCTCCACTTT.

This clonotype has ten or more counts. The final CDR3 position lacks the conserved phenylalanine or tryptophan, pointing to a likely read error. No DNA is shown, since the ends of the CDR3 on it are uncertain; the CDR3 is the one TCRdb lists. The chain is built from TRBV5-5 and TRBJ1-1. CDR1 is SGHKS and CDR2 is YYEKEE in the germline V gene (reference sequence). The CDR3 region is 13 residues in length, termini included. This chain's CDR3 is CASSLNRAQDLEH.

V usage is TRBV7-9 and J usage is TRBJ2-1; D is ambiguous. The CDR3 sequence is 11 residues long. Germline-derived CDR1 and CDR2 are SEHNR and FQNEAQ (reference sequence). Trimming removed 1 base from V and 16 bases from J, with 11 bases in between. CDR3 protein: CASSLDPEIFF. The DNA for the CDR3 is TGTGCCAGCAGCTTAGACCCCGAAATTTTCTTC.

This sequence joins TRBV5-5 and TRBJ2-3; D is unresolved. CDR1 and CDR2 from the germline V gene are SGHKS and YYEKEE (reference sequence). Trimming removed 2 bases from V and 0 bases from J, with 10 bases in between. The CDR3 extends over 15 amino acids. CDR3 bases: TGTGCCAGCAGCTTAGGTCGAACTAGCACAGATACGCAGTATTTT. This codes for CASSLGRTSTDTQYF.

The sample holds a few counts of this clonotype. J is TRBJ2-7 and V is TRBV6-5; 7 bases line up with TRBD1. Germline V gene lookup returns CDR1 MNHEY and CDR2 SVGAGI. V dropped 2 bases and J dropped 3; count of bases not matched to a gene: 4. The CDR3 length is 14 residues. This CDR3 reads CASSYPDRDYEQYF. DNA for the CDR3: TGTGCCAGCAGTTACCCCGACAGGGACTACGAGCAGTACTTC.

V gene TRBV9 combines with J gene TRBJ2-3; tentatively, D is TRBD2 (6 bases). The CDR3 loop spans 15 amino acids. Trimming took off 3 bases at V and 5 bases at J, with 16 bases between the two ends. Per the germline V gene, CDR1 is SGDLS and CDR2 is YYNGEE. DNA of the CDR3: TGTGCCAGCAGCGCAATGACTAGTGTTGGAGATACGCAGTATTTT. Translating it yields CASSAMTSVGDTQYF.

This clonotype occurred a few times. The rearrangement joins TRBV7-9 to TRBJ2-2, with 8 bases lining up with TRBD2. Germline V gene data show CDR1 as SEHNR and CDR2 as FQNEAQ (reference sequence). Trimming at V came to 7 bases and at J to 0 bases, leaving 7 bases not matched to a gene. The CDR3 has 16 amino acids. The CDR3 nucleotides read TGTGCCAGCAACCTGCCGGGGGGGACGAACACCGGGGAGCTGTTTTTT. As protein: CASNLPGGTNTGELFF.

CDR3 nucleotide sequence: TGTGCCACCAGCAGAGTTGGAGTCGGGGTCTTCCAAGAGACCCAGTACTTC. Translating it yields CATSRVGVGVFQETQYF. The rearrangement uses TRBV15 and TRBJ2-5, with D perhaps TRBD2 (5 bases). Deletions cut 1 base from V and 1 base from J, with 16 bases between. The CDR3 has 17 residues. Germline CDR1 and CDR2: LNHNV and YYDKDF (reference sequence).

The sample holds a few counts of this clonotype. The chain has TRBV13 and TRBJ2-1, with D tentatively TRBD1 (5 bases). The V end lost 3 bases, the J end lost 6 bases, and 21 bases lay between the germline ends. The CDR3 extends over 17 amino acids. CDR1 and CDR2 from the germline V gene are PRHDT and FYEKMQ (reference sequence). The CDR3 is CASSFMDGGDQGNEQFF. CDR3 sequence (DNA): TGTGCCAGCAGCTTCATGGATGGCGGAGACCAGGGCAATGAGCAGTTCTTC.

This clonotype was seen repeatedly, ten times or more. V gene TRBV5-1 combines with J gene TRBJ2-7; 13 nucleotides agree with TRBD2. The CDR3 sequence is 14 residues long. The V segment lost 6 bases and the J segment 9 bases; nucleotides outside the gene matches: 9. Looked up from germline, CDR1 is SGHRS and CDR2 is YFSETQ. CDR3 in amino acids: CASTQGLAGKGQYF. CDR3 bases: TGCGCCAGCACCCAGGGACTAGCGGGAAAAGGGCAGTACTTC.

J is TRBJ2-5 and V is TRBV24-1, with 7 positions matching TRBD2. V shed 7 bases, J shed 2 bases, and the junction held 6 bases outside the gene matches. From germline, CDR1 is KGHDR and CDR2 SFDVKD. This CDR3 comprises 14 residues. As DNA, the CDR3 is TGTGCCACCAGAGGGGCTAGCGGACAAGAGACCCAGTACTTC. As protein: CATRGASGQETQYF.